This TCR beta chain comes out of a study of shared clonotypes between healthy human individuals. Only in-frame clones appear in the TCRdb table, and some are missing; sequencing was by immunoSEQ multiplex PCR. The repertoire holds about 1.1 million clones, with about 84% as singletons. This clone was detected only a few times. V dropped 1 base and J dropped 3; count of bases not matched to a gene: 6. The CDR3 is 16 residues long. CDR1 is SGHAT and CDR2 is FQNNGV in the germline V gene. The chain combines TRBV11-2 with TRBJ2-7, with 10 bases that match TRBD1. This sequence originates from a young man in good health. Some clones in this sample may be carry-over from other donors' samples. Sequencing input: memory CD4+ T cells from PBMCs. Noted subset: CD45RA-negative fraction. The CDR3 DNA reads TGTGCCAGCAGCTTAGGCCGGGACAGGGGCGGCTACGAGCAGTACTTC. Amino acid sequence: CASSLGRDRGGYEQYF.